This T cell receptor beta chain comes out of a study of OX40 agonist ivuxolimab in advanced cancers. Whole-study context: Intravenous ivuxolimab at 0.01 to 10 mg/kg was given to patients every 2 weeks. Enrolled patients in dose escalation had cancers that were hepatocellular carcinoma, melanoma, renal cell or head and neck cancer. Study-wide results and limits: The average count of expanded clones was higher among CD8+ T cells than among CD4+.

Trimming removed 3 bases from V and 2 bases from J, with 10 bases in between. In germline, CDR1 is MGHDK, CDR2 SYGVNS. The CDR3 totals 14 residues. Enrollment shut out patients with autoimmune disease history or systemic immunosuppression. A remark on this clone: Antigen unknown.

Data came from immunoSEQ multiplex PCR; TCRdb stores just in-frame clones and leaves some out. The repertoire holds 2,500 to 3,500 clones, with roughly three quarters as singletons. This sequence joins TRBV25-1 and TRBJ1-2, with D perhaps TRBD1 (5 bases). This receptor was identified in an adult with an advanced solid tumor such as melanoma, head and neck, liver or kidney cancer. Sequencing was performed on CD4+ or CD8+ T cells sorted from blood, taken in a trial of the OX40 agonist ivuxolimab. CDR3 residues: CASSDSQVNYGYTF. The CDR3 nucleotides read TGTGCCAGCAGTGATTCACAGGTCAACTATGGCTACACCTTC.